Listed below are T cell receptor beta chains from one sample, sequenced in a study of T cell repertoires in cytomegalovirus infection. Each CDR3 protein gets one entry after TCRdb re-called the reads with MiXCR. The sample includes around 450,000 distinct CDR3 sequences, 31% of them seen just once. The material sequenced was PBMCs. The receptor set was obtained from a human donor in good health (CMV status not recorded). Some clones in this sample may be carry-over from other donors' samples. Each CDR3 is given with its conserved first and last residue. Fields, in order: J gene, V gene, D gene, clone size, CDR3 protein, CDR3 DNA. D genes are given only for firm matches. Size tells how often a clone was seen (once, few, many) or the class of an expanded clone, and some rows leave it out.

j_gene: TRBJ1-1; v_gene: TRBV20-1; d_gene: NA; abundance: NA; CDR3aa: CSAQNGEGEGDPNTEAFF; CDR3nt: TGCAGTGCCCAAAATGGGGAGGGGGAGGGAGACCCTAACACTGAAGCTTTCTTT
j_gene: TRBJ2-2; v_gene: TRBV7-6; d_gene: NA; abundance: NA; CDR3aa: CASSRSGITGELFF; CDR3nt: TGTGCCAGCAGCCGTTCAGGGATCACCGGGGAGCTGTTTTTT
j_gene: TRBJ1-2; v_gene: TRBV12-3/TRBV12-4; d_gene: NA; abundance: many; CDR3aa: CASSPTRQGIYTF; CDR3nt: TGTGCCAGCAGCCCCACCCGGCAGGGGATCTACACCTTC
j_gene: TRBJ2-3; v_gene: TRBV7-2; d_gene: NA; abundance: NA; CDR3aa: CASSPGRGPAPDTRYF; CDR3nt: TGTGCCAGCAGCCCCGGTAGAGGACCCGCTCCAGATACGCGGTATTTT
j_gene: TRBJ2-7; v_gene: TRBV24-1; d_gene: NA; abundance: NA; CDR3aa: CATSDFKGNEQYF; CDR3nt: TGTGCCACCAGTGATTTTAAAGGGAACGAGCAGTACTTC
j_gene: TRBJ1-5; v_gene: TRBV7-6; d_gene: TRBD1; abundance: many; CDR3aa: CASSSGGGGVQPQHF; CDR3nt: TGTGCCAGCAGCTCAGGGGGAGGGGGCGTTCAGCCCCAGCATTTT
j_gene: TRBJ2-5; v_gene: TRBV6-6; d_gene: TRBD2; abundance: NA; CDR3aa: CASSYSISSGLAGDKETQYF; CDR3nt: TGTGCCAGCAGTTACTCGATAAGTTCGGGACTAGCGGGGGATAAAGAGACCCAGTACTTC
j_gene: TRBJ2-4; v_gene: TRBV27; d_gene: NA; abundance: few; CDR3aa: CASRSTLGPKNIQYF; CDR3nt: TGTGCCAGCAGAAGCACCTTGGGCCCTAAAAACATTCAGTACTTC
j_gene: TRBJ2-5; v_gene: TRBV7-8; d_gene: NA; abundance: NA; CDR3aa: CASSFSMGSPEETQYF; CDR3nt: TGTGCCAGCAGCTTCTCCATGGGTAGCCCCGAAGAGACCCAGTACTTC
j_gene: TRBJ1-6; v_gene: TRBV6-5; d_gene: TRBD1; abundance: NA; CDR3aa: CASSPQGPPLSYNSPLHF; CDR3nt: TGTGCCAGCAGTCCACAGGGGCCCCCTCTCTCCTATAATTCACCCCTCCACTTT
j_gene: TRBJ2-3; v_gene: TRBV4-1; d_gene: NA; abundance: few; CDR3aa: CASSQDRRGTQYF; CDR3nt: TGCGCCAGCAGCCAAGATCGGCGGGGTACGCAGTATTTT
j_gene: TRBJ2-1; v_gene: TRBV27; d_gene: NA; abundance: few; CDR3aa: CASRPGPPNNEQFF; CDR3nt: TGTGCCAGCAGACCGGGACCGCCAAACAATGAGCAGTTCTTC
j_gene: TRBJ2-1; v_gene: TRBV7-9; d_gene: TRBD2; abundance: NA; CDR3aa: CASSQGLAGGPDNEQFF; CDR3nt: TGTGCCAGCAGCCAAGGCCTAGCGGGGGGGCCTGACAATGAGCAGTTCTTC
j_gene: TRBJ2-1; v_gene: TRBV7-2; d_gene: NA; abundance: NA; CDR3aa: CASSFNRDNEQFF; CDR3nt: TGTGCCAGCAGCTTCAACAGGGACAATGAGCAGTTCTTC
j_gene: TRBJ2-7; v_gene: TRBV7-9; d_gene: NA; abundance: NA; CDR3aa: CASSLGLEEQYF; CDR3nt: TGTGCCAGCAGCTTAGGGTTGGAGGAGCAGTACTTC
j_gene: TRBJ1-1; v_gene: TRBV7-9; d_gene: NA; abundance: few; CDR3aa: CASSTWDKGNTEAFF; CDR3nt: TGTGCCAGCAGCACGTGGGACAAGGGGAACACTGAAGCTTTCTTT
j_gene: TRBJ2-1; v_gene: TRBV5-5; d_gene: TRBD1; abundance: few; CDR3aa: CASSLGGGTGEFEQFF; CDR3nt: TGTGCCAGCAGCTTGGGGGGCGGGACAGGGGAATTTGAGCAGTTCTTC
j_gene: TRBJ1-2; v_gene: TRBV6-1; d_gene: TRBD1; abundance: NA; CDR3aa: CASRKCDRANYGYTF; CDR3nt: TGTGCCAGCAGAAAATGCGACAGGGCTAACTATGGCTACACCTTC
j_gene: TRBJ1-5; v_gene: TRBV6-8; d_gene: NA; abundance: few; CDR3aa: CASQSGYSNQPQHF; CDR3nt: TGTGCCAGCCAGAGCGGGTACAGCAATCAGCCCCAGCATTTT
j_gene: TRBJ1-4; v_gene: TRBV6-1; d_gene: TRBD1; abundance: NA; CDR3aa: CASSRGQGGEKLFF; CDR3nt: TGTGCCAGCAGTCGGGGACAGGGTGGTGAAAAACTGTTTTTT
j_gene: TRBJ2-2; v_gene: TRBV4-3; d_gene: NA; abundance: few; CDR3aa: CASSQGALASNTGELFF; CDR3nt: TGCGCCAGCAGCCAAGGGGCCCTGGCTAGCAACACCGGGGAGCTGTTTTTT
j_gene: TRBJ1-2; v_gene: TRBV14; d_gene: TRBD1; abundance: NA; CDR3aa: CASSHRQGDGYTF; CDR3nt: TGTGCCAGCAGCCACCGGCAGGGGGATGGCTACACCTTC
j_gene: TRBJ2-2; v_gene: TRBV7-2; d_gene: NA; abundance: few; CDR3aa: CASSGGGGAFTGELFF; CDR3nt: TGTGCCAGCAGCGGGGGAGGGGGCGCATTCACCGGGGAGCTGTTTTTT
j_gene: TRBJ1-5; v_gene: TRBV6-1; d_gene: TRBD1; abundance: many; CDR3aa: CASRGTGKNQPQHF; CDR3nt: TGTGCCAGCAGGGGGACAGGGAAAAATCAGCCCCAGCATTTT
j_gene: TRBJ1-1; v_gene: TRBV6-6; d_gene: NA; abundance: NA; CDR3aa: CASSYTVTEAFF; CDR3nt: TGTGCCAGCAGTTACACGGTAACTGAAGCTTTCTTT
j_gene: TRBJ2-2; v_gene: TRBV7-2; d_gene: NA; abundance: NA; CDR3aa: CASSLGASNTGELCF; CDR3nt: TGTGCCAGCAGCTTAGGGGCCTCGAACACCGGGGAGCTGTGTTTT
j_gene: TRBJ2-2; v_gene: TRBV7-2; d_gene: NA; abundance: NA; CDR3aa: CASRDKTATGELFF; CDR3nt: TGTGCCAGCAGAGACAAGACAGCCACCGGGGAGCTGTTTTTT
j_gene: TRBJ2-1; v_gene: TRBV7-8; d_gene: NA; abundance: many; CDR3aa: CASIIEGGRIGEQFF; CDR3nt: TGTGCCAGCATCATAGAAGGGGGGCGCATTGGTGAGCAGTTCTTC
j_gene: TRBJ1-6; v_gene: TRBV6-2/TRBV6-3; d_gene: TRBD1; abundance: NA; CDR3aa: CASSRSGGNSPLHF; CDR3nt: TGTGCCAGCAGCCGTTCAGGGGGCAATTCACCCCTCCACTTT
j_gene: TRBJ2-7; v_gene: TRBV29-1; d_gene: NA; abundance: NA; CDR3aa: CSVERLGQSYEQYF; CDR3nt: TGCAGCGTCGAAAGACTTGGCCAATCCTACGAGCAGTACTTC
j_gene: TRBJ2-7; v_gene: TRBV30; d_gene: NA; abundance: NA; CDR3aa: CAWKLAGSSYEQYF; CDR3nt: TGTGCCTGGAAGTTAGCAGGGAGCTCCTACGAGCAGTACTTC
j_gene: TRBJ1-6; v_gene: TRBV7-2; d_gene: NA; abundance: NA; CDR3aa: CASSREGSTSSYKSPIHF; CDR3nt: TGTGCCAGCAGCCGGGAGGGATCTACGAGCTCCTATAAGTCACCCATCCACTTT
j_gene: TRBJ1-6; v_gene: TRBV27; d_gene: NA; abundance: NA; CDR3aa: CASSPTPAGRRSPLHF; CDR3nt: TGTGCCAGCAGTCCCACCCCGGCAGGGCGGCGTTCACCCCTCCACTTT
j_gene: TRBJ2-1; v_gene: TRBV18; d_gene: TRBD1; abundance: NA; CDR3aa: CASRSTGGLGNEQFF; CDR3nt: TGTGCCAGCCGCTCGACAGGGGGGTTGGGGAATGAGCAGTTCTTC
j_gene: TRBJ1-5; v_gene: TRBV6-2/TRBV6-3; d_gene: NA; abundance: few; CDR3aa: CASSYYGARGNQPQHF; CDR3nt: TGTGCCAGCAGTTACTACGGGGCCCGGGGCAATCAGCCCCAGCATTTT
j_gene: TRBJ1-6; v_gene: TRBV19; d_gene: NA; abundance: many; CDR3aa: CASREQGSSYNSPLHF; CDR3nt: TGTGCCAGTCGGGAGCAGGGAAGCTCCTATAATTCACCCCTCCACTTT
j_gene: TRBJ1-2; v_gene: TRBV6-1; d_gene: NA; abundance: NA; CDR3aa: CAISEAVRDYGYTF; CDR3nt: TGTGCCATCAGTGAAGCTGTCAGGGACTATGGCTACACCTTC
j_gene: TRBJ1-1; v_gene: TRBV2; d_gene: NA; abundance: NA; CDR3aa: CASSPTGPGDTEAFF; CDR3nt: TGTGCCAGCAGTCCGACAGGCCCCGGAGACACTGAAGCTTTCTTT
j_gene: TRBJ1-3; v_gene: TRBV7-2; d_gene: NA; abundance: many; CDR3aa: CASSARRPGNTIYF; CDR3nt: TGTGCCAGCAGCGCCCGGAGGCCTGGAAACACCATATATTTT
j_gene: TRBJ2-5; v_gene: TRBV28; d_gene: NA; abundance: few; CDR3aa: CASSLNNFGTAQETQYF; CDR3nt: TGTGCCAGCAGTTTAAACAATTTCGGGACGGCCCAAGAGACCCAGTACTTC
j_gene: TRBJ1-1; v_gene: TRBV6-6; d_gene: NA; abundance: NA; CDR3aa: CASYRQPNTEALF; CDR3nt: TGTGCCAGCTACAGGCAACCCAATACTGAAGCTTTATTT
j_gene: TRBJ2-1; v_gene: TRBV6-8; d_gene: TRBD2; abundance: NA; CDR3aa: CASSYFRTSGGARVNEQFF; CDR3nt: TGTGCCAGCAGTTACTTCAGGACTAGCGGGGGGGCCCGGGTAAATGAGCAGTTCTTC
j_gene: TRBJ2-7; v_gene: TRBV28; d_gene: NA; abundance: many; CDR3aa: CASSFGEYEQYF; CDR3nt: TGTGCCAGCAGTTTCGGCGAGTACGAGCAGTACTTC
j_gene: TRBJ2-7; v_gene: TRBV28; d_gene: NA; abundance: NA; CDR3aa: CASSLGHTLRYEQYF; CDR3nt: TGTGCCAGCAGTTTAGGGCACACACTGCGGTACGAGCAGTACTTC
j_gene: TRBJ2-5; v_gene: TRBV7-2; d_gene: TRBD2; abundance: many; CDR3aa: CASSFGLAGGTAAQYF; CDR3nt: TGTGCCAGCAGCTTCGGACTAGCGGGGGGGACCGCGGCCCAGTACTTC
j_gene: TRBJ2-1; v_gene: TRBV7-2; d_gene: NA; abundance: few; CDR3aa: CASSPGQAWYEQFF; CDR3nt: TGTGCCAGCAGCCCCGGACAAGCATGGTATGAGCAGTTCTTC
j_gene: TRBJ2-3; v_gene: TRBV7-6; d_gene: NA; abundance: few; CDR3aa: CASSRKMVMAGSTDTQYF; CDR3nt: TGTGCCAGCAGCAGAAAGATGGTGATGGCGGGAAGCACAGATACGCAGTATTTT
j_gene: TRBJ1-4; v_gene: TRBV6-2/TRBV6-3; d_gene: NA; abundance: few; CDR3aa: CASSSDRRVVEKLFF; CDR3nt: TGTGCCAGCAGTTCGGACAGACGGGTCGTCGAAAAACTGTTTTTT
j_gene: TRBJ1-4; v_gene: TRBV27; d_gene: TRBD1; abundance: NA; CDR3aa: CASSLLGTGLILEKLFF; CDR3nt: TGTGCCAGCAGTTTATTGGGGACAGGGTTGATACTGGAAAAACTGTTTTTT
j_gene: TRBJ2-5; v_gene: TRBV12-3/TRBV12-4; d_gene: TRBD1; abundance: NA; CDR3aa: CASSLTGQGAQETQYF; CDR3nt: TGTGCCAGCAGTTTAACAGGACAGGGGGCCCAAGAGACCCAGTACTTC
j_gene: TRBJ1-2; v_gene: TRBV10-3; d_gene: NA; abundance: NA; CDR3aa: CAISEGNYGYTF; CDR3nt: TGTGCCATCAGTGAGGGGAACTATGGCTACACCTTC
j_gene: TRBJ1-4; v_gene: TRBV6-1; d_gene: TRBD1; abundance: few; CDR3aa: CASSARWTGPNEKLFF; CDR3nt: TGTGCCAGCAGTGCTCGTTGGACAGGACCTAATGAAAAACTGTTTTTT
j_gene: TRBJ2-5; v_gene: TRBV6-5; d_gene: TRBD2; abundance: few; CDR3aa: CASSYHRRGIQETQYF; CDR3nt: TGTGCCAGCAGTTACCACCGGCGGGGGATACAAGAGACCCAGTACTTC
j_gene: TRBJ2-2; v_gene: TRBV11-3; d_gene: NA; abundance: NA; CDR3aa: CASSLEHTGELFF; CDR3nt: TGTGCCAGCAGCTTAGAACACACCGGGGAGCTGTTTTTT
j_gene: TRBJ1-1; v_gene: TRBV6-2/TRBV6-3; d_gene: NA; abundance: NA; CDR3aa: CASNLGGLGTEAFF; CDR3nt: TGTGCCAGCAACCTAGGGGGGCTTGGCACTGAAGCTTTCTTT
j_gene: TRBJ1-6; v_gene: TRBV4-1; d_gene: NA; abundance: NA; CDR3aa: CASSQDAGSYNSPLHF; CDR3nt: TGCGCCAGCAGCCAGGATGCCGGGAGTTATAATTCACCCCTCCACTTT
j_gene: TRBJ2-7; v_gene: TRBV19; d_gene: TRBD1; abundance: few; CDR3aa: CASSIDGTGVYEQYF; CDR3nt: TGTGCCAGTAGTATAGACGGGACAGGGGTCTACGAGCAGTACTTC